In this sample, the clone carrying this T cell receptor beta chain turned up a few times. The data were taken from a study of blood T cell repertoires in COVID-19. Turning to the study itself: Italy, Spain and the United States were the sources of the convalescent and acute COVID-19 samples. Sample material is recorded as cDNA or gDNA derived from T cells, B-cell-depleted T cells, or PBMCs.

As processed by the authors: The assay estimated nucleated cells by amplifying reference gene primers. Produced via immunoSEQ multiplex PCR; TCRdb's table is partial and in-frame only. That table gives V, J and clone size, and the DNA gave D and trimming. The sample has 200,000 or so clones, 80% seen once. The CDR3 loop spans 14 amino acids. V lost 5 bases and J lost 6, with 14 bases in between. From germline, CDR1 is MDHEN and CDR2 SYDVKM. The sequencing input was peripheral blood. This chain joins TRBV28 and TRBJ1-3; TRBD1 might be the D (5 bases). This sequence was found in a woman in her seventies with acute or convalescent COVID-19. The CDR3 nucleotides are TGTGCCAGCAGTCCGGACACCTTTACAAACACCATATATTTT. Protein: CASSPDTFTNTIYF.